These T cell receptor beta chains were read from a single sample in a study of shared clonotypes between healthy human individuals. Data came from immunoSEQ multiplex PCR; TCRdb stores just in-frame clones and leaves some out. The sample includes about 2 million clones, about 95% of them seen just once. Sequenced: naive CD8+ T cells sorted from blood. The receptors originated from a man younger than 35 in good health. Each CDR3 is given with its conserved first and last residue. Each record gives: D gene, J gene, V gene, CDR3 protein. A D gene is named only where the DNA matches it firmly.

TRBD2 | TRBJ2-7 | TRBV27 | CASRPGTSIHEQYF
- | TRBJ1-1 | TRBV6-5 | CASSPDPLGTEAFF
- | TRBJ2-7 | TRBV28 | CASSLLGGWYEQYF
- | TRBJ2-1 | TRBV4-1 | CASSPPGYNEQFF
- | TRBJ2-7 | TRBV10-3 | CAISWTTGGHYEQYF
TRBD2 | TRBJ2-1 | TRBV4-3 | CASSPVSGRLDEQFF
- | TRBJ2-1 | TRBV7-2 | CASSWGPSASSYNEQFF
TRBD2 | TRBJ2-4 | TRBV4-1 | CASSQDRASGEKNIQYF
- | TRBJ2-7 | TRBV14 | CASSQFGFSYEQYF
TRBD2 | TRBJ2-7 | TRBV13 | CASSLGLAGYEQYF
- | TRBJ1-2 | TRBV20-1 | CSVPGDYGYTF
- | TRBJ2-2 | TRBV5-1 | CASSLTVVVGNTGELFF
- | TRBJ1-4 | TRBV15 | CATSRDWQRDTNEKLFF
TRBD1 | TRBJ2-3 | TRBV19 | CASSIDYETGFTDTQYF
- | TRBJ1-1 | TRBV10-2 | CASSERGHPNTEAFF
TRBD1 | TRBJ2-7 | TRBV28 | CASIGQGLDYEQYF
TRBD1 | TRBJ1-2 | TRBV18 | CASSPPTGVNYGYTF